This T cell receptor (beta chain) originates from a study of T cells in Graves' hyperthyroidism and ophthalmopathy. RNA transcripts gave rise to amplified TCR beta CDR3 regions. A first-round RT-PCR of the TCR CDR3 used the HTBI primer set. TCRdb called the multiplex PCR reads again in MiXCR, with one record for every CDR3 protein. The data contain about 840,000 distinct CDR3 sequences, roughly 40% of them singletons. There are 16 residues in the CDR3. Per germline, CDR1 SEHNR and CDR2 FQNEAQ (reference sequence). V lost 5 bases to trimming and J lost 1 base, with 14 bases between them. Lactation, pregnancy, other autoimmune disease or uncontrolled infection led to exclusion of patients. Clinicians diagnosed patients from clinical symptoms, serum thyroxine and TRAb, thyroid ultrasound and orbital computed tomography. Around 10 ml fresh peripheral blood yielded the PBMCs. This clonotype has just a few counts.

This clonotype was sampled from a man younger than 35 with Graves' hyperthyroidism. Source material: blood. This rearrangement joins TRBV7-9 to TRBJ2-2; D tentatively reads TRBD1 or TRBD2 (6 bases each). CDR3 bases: TGTGCCAGCAGCCAACCTGAGGGGGGGAACACCGGGGAGCTGTTTTTT. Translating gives CASSQPEGGNTGELFF.